Below are 14 T cell receptor beta chains sequenced from a single sample in a study of human T cells and chemical hapten exposure. The time point is: patch test 1, 2 weeks after DPC sensitization. Treatment indicated: therapeutic diphenylcyclopropenone sensitization with weekly scalp DPC. Via MiXCR, TCRdb re-called the RACE reads, giving one row per CDR3 protein. The sample holds approximately 340,000 distinct CDR3 sequences, approximately 6.3% seen once. Sequencing was performed on whole blood, taken in connection with sensitization to the hapten diphenylcyclopropenone (DPC). The receptors originated from a woman in her late teens or twenties with alopecia areata. Some clones in this sample may be carry-over from other donors' samples.

At least ten counts were recorded for this clonotype. The chain couples TRBV15 to TRBJ2-5, with 7 positions matching TRBD1. The germline V gene encodes CDR1 LNHNV and CDR2 YYDKDF (reference sequence). The junction had 1 base not matched to a gene; V was cut back by 0 bases and J by 0 bases. This CDR3 spans 15 amino acids. The CDR3 protein is CATSREQGNQETQYF. Written as DNA, the CDR3 is TGTGCCACCAGCAGAGAACAGGGGAACCAAGAGACCCAGTACTTC. The whole variable domain, filled in from reference TRBV15 and TRBJ2-5, reads DAMVIQNPRYQVTQFGKPVTLSCSQTLNHNVMYWYQQKSSQAPKLLFHYYDKDFNNEADTPDNFQSRRPNTSFCFLDIRSPGLGDTAMYLCATSREQGNQETQYFGPGTRLLVL.

The table lists this clonotype with a few counts. V is TRBV4-2 and J is TRBJ1-2; 8 bases line up with TRBD1. The CDR3 consists of 18 residues. Germline lookup yields CDR1 LGHNA and CDR2 YNFKEQ. Germline trimming cut 4 bases from V and 2 bases from J; bases unmatched to any gene: 15. The CDR3 DNA reads TGTGCCAGCAGCCGAGAGACAGGGGTTCTAATTTCGAACTATGGCTACACCTTC. Amino acids: CASSRETGVLISNYGYTF.

This clonotype was found a few times. This rearrangement joins TRBV29-1 to TRBJ1-1; weak D call: TRBD1 (6 bases). The V gene's germline CDR1 is SQVTM and CDR2 ANQGSEA. Trimming took off 1 base at V and 4 bases at J, with 10 bases between the two ends. The length of the CDR3 is 13 residues. The CDR3 reads CSVEAGAGTEAFF. The CDR3 DNA is TGCAGCGTTGAAGCAGGGGCTGGCACTGAAGCTTTCTTT.

Note on this clonotype: Being one base from a much bigger clone, this may be a read error. The rearrangement uses TRBV20-1 and TRBJ1-1, with D perhaps matching TRBD1 (6 bases). V lost 8 bases and J 4 bases, leaving 17 bases between the germline ends. The CDR3 contains 13 residues. Germline CDR1 is DFQATT and CDR2 is SNEGSKA (reference sequence). DNA of the CDR3: TGCAGTCTTACAGGGTGTGTGGGCACTGAAGCTTTCTTT. Amino acids: CSLTGCVGTEAFF.

This clonotype has just a few counts. V and J are TRBV21-1 and TRBJ2-5. TRBV21-1 constitutes a pseudogene. This CDR3 region has 13 residues. CDR3 sequence reads: CASSKENRQTQYF. The CDR3 region has the DNA TGTGCCAGCAGCAAGGAAAACCGGCAGACCCAGTACTTC.

The V call is TRBV6-1, the J call TRBJ2-2; D ambiguous. From germline, CDR1 is MNHNS and CDR2 SASEGT. The length of the CDR3 is 15 residues. Trimming removed 0 bases at V and 5 bases at J, with 10 bases between. The CDR3 coding sequence is TGTGCCAGCAGTGAAGCGGATCTTTCGACCGGGGAGCTGTTTTTT. Translating it yields CASSEADLSTGELFF.

This clonotype has at least ten counts. This chain links TRBV2 with TRBJ2-3; unclear D gene. Germline CDR1 SNHLY, CDR2 FYNNEI. Trimming took 3 bases from V and 6 from J, leaving 4 bases between them. The CDR3 has 11 amino acids. The CDR3 here is CASSDADTQYF. The CDR3 DNA sequence: TGTGCCAGCAGTGACGCTGATACGCAGTATTTT. The variable domain in full, completed from reference TRBV2 and TRBJ2-3, reads EPEVTQTPSHQVTQMGQEVILRCVPISNHLYFYWYRQILGQKVEFLVSFYNNEISEKSEIFDDQFSVERPDGSNFTLKIRSTKLEDSAMYFCASSDADTQYFGPGTRLTVL.

At least ten counts were recorded for this clonotype. The rearrangement uses TRBV29-1 and TRBJ2-7; D perhaps matches TRBD1 (7 bases). The CDR3 has 14 residues. Trimming stripped 4 bases from V and 4 bases from J, with 17 bases between. Germline assignment: CDR1 SQVTM and CDR2 ANQGSEA. CDR3 region: CSVVEGARSYEQYF. The CDR3 bases are TGCAGCGTTGTGGAGGGGGCTCGCTCTTACGAGCAGTACTTC.

This chain links TRBV10-3 with TRBJ2-7; D may be TRBD1 (5 bases). V was shortened by 5 bases and J by 0 bases, with 11 bases between the two germline ends. Germline lookup yields CDR1 ENHRY and CDR2 SYGVKD. This CDR3 is built from 14 residues. This CDR3 reads CAISSTESSYEQYF. DNA for the CDR3: TGTGCCATCAGTTCGACAGAGAGCTCCTACGAGCAGTACTTC.

This clonotype was counted ten times or more. CDR3 bases: TGTGCCAGCAGCTCGGGGGGCTCAGATACGCAGTATTTT. Its protein product is CASSSGGSDTQYF. This chain uses TRBV13 with TRBJ2-3; tentatively, D is TRBD2 (7 bases). CDR3 length: 13 amino acids. Germline V lookup: CDR1 PRHDT, CDR2 FYEKMQ (reference sequence). V lost 4 bases, J lost 4 bases, and 9 bases lay in between. Filled out from reference TRBV13 and TRBJ2-3, the complete variable domain reads AAGVIQSPRHLIKEKRETATLKCYPIPRHDTVYWYQQGPGQDPQFLISFYEKMQSDKGSIPDRFSAQQFSDYHSELNMSSLELGDSALYFCASSSGGSDTQYFGPGTRLTVL.

Turning to this clonotype: A read error may be the cause here, since a much bigger clone is one base away. V gene TRBV20-1 combines with J gene TRBJ2-1; a possible D gene is TRBD2 (6 bases). CDR1 and CDR2 (germline): DFQATT, SNEGSKA (reference sequence). The CDR3 sequence is 14 residues long. DNA for the CDR3: TGCATTGCTAGGAACCGACCCGGGGAGGATGAGCAGTTCTTC. Translating gives CIARNRPGEDEQFF.

The chain joins TRBV20-1 to TRBJ1-1; D is possibly TRBD1 (5 bases). CDR1 and CDR2 from the germline V gene are DFQATT and SNEGSKA (reference sequence). V lost 6 bases and J lost 2, with 19 bases in between. This CDR3 has 15 amino acids. CDR3 nucleotide sequence: TGCAGTGCGCCCTCCCCGGGGCGGGGAAACACTGAAGCTTTCTTT. Its translation is CSAPSPGRGNTEAFF.

This chain links TRBV6-5 with TRBJ1-5; tentative D call: TRBD1 (5 bases). This CDR3 comprises 13 residues. Trimming shortened V by 5 bases and J by 9 bases, and 14 bases separated the two germline ends. Germline CDR1 MNHEY, CDR2 SVGAGI. CDR3 amino acids: CASSRVGAPPQHF. The CDR3 coding sequence is TGTGCCAGCAGTCGAGTAGGGGCCCCGCCCCAGCATTTT.

In this sample, this clonotype turned up a few times. The chain joins TRBV29-1 to TRBJ2-2; 8 positions agree with TRBD1. The CDR3 has 17 amino acids. V shed 4 bases and J 4 bases; nucleotides not matched to a gene: 14. Germline V CDR1 and CDR2: SQVTM, ANQGSEA. The DNA for the CDR3 is TGCAGCGTTGTATGGGAAAGTGGGACAGGAAGCACCGGGGAGCTGTTTTTT. Encoded protein: CSVVWESGTGSTGELFF.